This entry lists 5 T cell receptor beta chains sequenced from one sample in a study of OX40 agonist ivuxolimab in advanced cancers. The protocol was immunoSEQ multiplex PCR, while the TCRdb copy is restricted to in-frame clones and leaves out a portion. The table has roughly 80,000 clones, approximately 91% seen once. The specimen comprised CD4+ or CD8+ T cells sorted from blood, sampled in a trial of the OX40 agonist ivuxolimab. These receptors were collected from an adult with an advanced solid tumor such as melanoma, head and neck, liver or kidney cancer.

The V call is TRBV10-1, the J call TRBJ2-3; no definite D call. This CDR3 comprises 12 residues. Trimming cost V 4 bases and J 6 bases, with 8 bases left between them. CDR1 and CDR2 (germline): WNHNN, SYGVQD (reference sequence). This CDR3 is CASSARTDTQYF. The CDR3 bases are TGCGCCAGCAGTGCTCGGACCGATACGCAGTATTTT.

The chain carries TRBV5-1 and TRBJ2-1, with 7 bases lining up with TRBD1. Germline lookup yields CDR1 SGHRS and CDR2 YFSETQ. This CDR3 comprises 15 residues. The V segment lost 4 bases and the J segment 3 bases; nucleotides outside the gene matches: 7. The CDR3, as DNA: TGCGCCAGCAGCCTGCAGGGGGAAATCTACAATGAGCAGTTCTTC. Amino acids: CASSLQGEIYNEQFF.

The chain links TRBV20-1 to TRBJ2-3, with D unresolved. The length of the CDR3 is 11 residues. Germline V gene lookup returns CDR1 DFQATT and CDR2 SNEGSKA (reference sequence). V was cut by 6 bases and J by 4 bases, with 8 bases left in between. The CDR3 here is CSAYVPDTQYF. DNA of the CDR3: TGCAGTGCATACGTACCAGATACGCAGTATTTT.

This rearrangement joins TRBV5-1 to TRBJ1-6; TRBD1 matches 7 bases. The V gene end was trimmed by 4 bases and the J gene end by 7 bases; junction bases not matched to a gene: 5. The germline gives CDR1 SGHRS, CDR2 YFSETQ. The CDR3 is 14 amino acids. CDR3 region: CASSKGADNSPLHF. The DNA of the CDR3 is TGCGCCAGCAGCAAGGGGGCAGACAATTCACCCCTCCACTTT.

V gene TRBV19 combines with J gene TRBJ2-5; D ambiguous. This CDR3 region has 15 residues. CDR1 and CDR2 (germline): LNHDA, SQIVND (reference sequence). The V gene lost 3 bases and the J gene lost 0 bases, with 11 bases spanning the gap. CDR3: CASSIRTIYQETQYF. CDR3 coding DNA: TGTGCCAGTAGTATCCGCACTATATACCAAGAGACCCAGTACTTC.